The 3 T cell receptor beta chains listed next were all sequenced from one sample in a study of cytomegalovirus exposure and HLA in healthy donors. The PCR was carried out with 60 Vbeta primers and 13 Jbeta primers. The data were produced by immunoSEQ multiplex PCR, yet TCRdb's version contains in-frame clones alone and is incomplete. In the table there are 140,000 to 150,000 clones, 75% to 80% of which are singletons. Material for sequencing was PBMCs. All receptors come from a woman under 30 in good health and CMV-seropositive.

The chain carries TRBV7-2 and TRBJ2-1; 8 bases match TRBD1. The germline V gene has CDR1 SGHTA and CDR2 FQGNSA. The CDR3 extends over 16 amino acids. The V gene end was trimmed by 1 base and the J gene end by 4 bases; junction bases not matched to a gene: 6. The CDR3 bases are TGTGCCAGCAGCTTAGACCGGGACAGGAGTTACAATGAGCAGTTCTTC. It encodes CASSLDRDRSYNEQFF. Filled out from reference TRBV7-2 and TRBJ2-1, the complete variable domain reads GAGVSQSPSNKVTEKGKDVELRCDPISGHTALYWYRQSLGQGLEFLIYFQGNSAPDKSGLPSDRFSAERTGGSVSTLTIQRTQQEDSAVYLCASSLDRDRSYNEQFFGPGTRLTVL.

V and J are TRBV4-2 and TRBJ1-4, with a weak D call TRBD1 (5 bases). V lost 4 bases to trimming and J lost 3 bases, with 12 bases between them. CDR1 and CDR2 (germline): LGHNA, YNFKEQ. CDR3 length: 15 residues. This CDR3 reads CASSLTGVANEKLFF. CDR3 nucleotides: TGTGCCAGCAGCCTTACGGGGGTGGCTAATGAAAAACTGTTTTTT.

The rearrangement joins TRBV9 to TRBJ2-7, with a possible D match to TRBD2 (6 bases). The CDR3 is 16 amino acids. Germline V gives CDR1 SGDLS, CDR2 YYNGEE. V lost 0 bases and J 2 bases, leaving 15 bases between the germline ends. The CDR3 DNA follows: TGTGCCAGCAGCGTAGAGGCCCTGGGACTGGCCTACGAGCAGTACTTC. The encoded protein is CASSVEALGLAYEQYF.